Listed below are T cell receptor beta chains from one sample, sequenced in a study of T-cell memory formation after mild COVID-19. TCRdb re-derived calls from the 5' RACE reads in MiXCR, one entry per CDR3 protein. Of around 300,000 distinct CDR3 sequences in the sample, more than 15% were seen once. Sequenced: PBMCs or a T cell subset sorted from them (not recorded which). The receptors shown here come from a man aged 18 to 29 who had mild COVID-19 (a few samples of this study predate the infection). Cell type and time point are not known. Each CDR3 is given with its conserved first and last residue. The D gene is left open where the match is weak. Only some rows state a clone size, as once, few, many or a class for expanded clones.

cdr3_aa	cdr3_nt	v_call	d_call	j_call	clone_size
CASSYQTRGVFYGYTF	TGTGCCAGCAGTTACCAGACCAGGGGGGTTTTCTATGGCTACACCTTC	TRBV6-5	TRBD1	TRBJ1-2	.
CASSYGLMGSEKLFF	TGTGCCAGCAGTTATGGACTGATGGGGAGTGAAAAACTGTTTTTT	TRBV6-5	.	TRBJ1-4	many
CASSLALPLGGELFF	TGTGCCAGCAGCTTAGCACTTCCTCTCGGCGGGGAGCTGTTTTTT	TRBV7-9	.	TRBJ2-2	.
CASDSIGGGTNNEQFF	TGTGCCAGCGATTCCATAGGCGGGGGGACGAACAATGAGCAGTTCTTC	TRBV5-6	TRBD2	TRBJ2-1	few
CASSGQPANRWGGNEQFF	TGCGCCAGCAGCGGCCAGCCCGCTAATCGATGGGGAGGGAATGAGCAGTTCTTC	TRBV4-3	TRBD2	TRBJ2-1	.
CASSQGLGENQPQHF	TGTGCCAGCAGCCAAGGCCTGGGAGAGAATCAGCCCCAGCATTTT	TRBV3-1	.	TRBJ1-5	.
CASSLEVRGTGADTQYF	TGTGCCAGCAGCCTTGAGGTTCGCGGGACAGGCGCAGATACGCAGTATTTT	TRBV3-1	TRBD1	TRBJ2-3	few
CASSYRDQPQHF	TGTGCCAGCAGTTACAGGGATCAGCCCCAGCATTTT	TRBV6-5	.	TRBJ1-5	few
CARTQETQYF	TGTGCCAGGACACAAGAGACCCAGTACTTC	TRBV6-9	.	TRBJ2-5	.
CASSALTSGGRVDTQYF	TGTGCCAGCAGCGCTTTGACTAGCGGGGGCCGGGTAGATACGCAGTATTTT	TRBV7-2	TRBD2	TRBJ2-3	few
CASSHSIGTSGGHEQFF	TGTGCCAGCAGCCACTCTATCGGGACTAGCGGGGGCCATGAGCAGTTCTTC	TRBV7-9	TRBD2	TRBJ2-1	.
CASSSGLKNEQFF	TGTGCCAGCAGCTCGGGACTAAAGAATGAGCAGTTCTTC	TRBV7-3	TRBD2	TRBJ2-1	few
CASSSYYRVLGFYEQYF	TGTGCCAGCAGCTCATATTACAGGGTTCTCGGATTCTACGAGCAGTACTTC	TRBV3-1	.	TRBJ2-7	.
CATSDFSSGANVLTF	TGTGCCACCAGTGATTTCAGCTCTGGGGCCAACGTCCTGACTTTC	TRBV24-1	.	TRBJ2-6	few
CASSVAGQGANTEAFF	TGTGCCAGCAGCGTTGCGGGGCAGGGGGCGAACACTGAAGCTTTCTTT	TRBV9	TRBD1	TRBJ1-1	many
CASSPRRGGAVRPLHF	TGTGCCAGCAGTCCCCGTAGAGGGGGCGCGGTGAGGCCCCTCCACTTT	TRBV27	TRBD1	TRBJ1-6	.
CSATLDIAEAFF	TGCAGCGCCACTTTGGATATCGCTGAAGCTTTCTTT	TRBV29-1	.	TRBJ1-1	.
CASSYRGRELHF	TGTGCCAGCAGTTACCGGGGTAGGGAGCTCCACTTT	TRBV6-5	.	TRBJ1-6	once
CASSVGTGTEAFF	TGTGCCAGCAGCGTAGGGACGGGCACTGAAGCTTTCTTT	TRBV9	.	TRBJ1-1	medium-sized
CASSFPRASGKYNEQFF	TGTGCCAGCAGTTTCCCCCGGGCTAGCGGAAAGTACAATGAGCAGTTCTTC	TRBV28	TRBD2	TRBJ2-1	.
CASSLVFSAGREF	TGTGCCAGCAGCTTAGTCTTTTCGGCAGGGAGAGAATTT	TRBV11-2	.	TRBJ1-3	.
CASTERGETDYNEQFF	TGTGCCAGCACCGAAAGGGGGGAGACTGACTACAATGAGCAGTTCTTC	TRBV6-1	.	TRBJ2-1	many
CASSLMGNSGANVLTF	TGTGCCAGCTCCCTAATGGGAAACTCTGGGGCCAACGTCCTGACTTTC	TRBV18	.	TRBJ2-6	.
CASKSIRRVNTEAFF	TGTGCCAGCAAAAGCATCCGACGGGTGAACACTGAAGCTTTCTTT	TRBV6-2/TRBV6-3	.	TRBJ1-1	.
CASSNRDGPYEQYF	TGTGCCAGCAGCAACCGGGACGGGCCCTACGAGCAGTACTTC	TRBV7-9	.	TRBJ2-7	.
CASSLGLVSQETQYF	TGCGCCAGCAGCTTGGGTTTAGTCTCCCAAGAGACCCAGTACTTC	TRBV5-1	.	TRBJ2-5	few
CASSLVLETQYF	TGTGCCAGCAGCTTAGTCCTCGAGACCCAGTACTTC	TRBV7-2	.	TRBJ2-5	.
CASTPVEGTGANVLTF	TGTGCCAGCACCCCCGTGGAGGGAACCGGGGCCAACGTCCTGACTTTC	TRBV28	.	TRBJ2-6	.
CATWDRGPENEQFF	TGTGCCACTTGGGACAGGGGCCCCGAGAATGAGCAGTTCTTC	TRBV6-2/TRBV6-3	TRBD1	TRBJ2-1	few
CASSFLFGEKLFF	TGTGCCAGCAGTTTTCTCTTTGGAGAAAAACTGTTTTTT	TRBV12-3/TRBV12-4	.	TRBJ1-4	few
CASSFTQGQPQHF	TGTGCCAGCAGCTTCACACAGGGTCAGCCCCAGCATTTT	TRBV7-2	.	TRBJ1-5	.
CASSLSGFYGYTF	TGTGCCAGCAGCTTGTCAGGATTCTATGGCTACACCTTC	TRBV5-5	.	TRBJ1-2	few
CASSLAGGHDTQYF	TGTGCCAGCAGCCTAGCGGGGGGGCATGATACGCAGTATTTT	TRBV7-8	TRBD2	TRBJ2-3	.
CASSQVVTGELFF	TGCGCCAGCAGCCAAGTTGTAACCGGGGAGCTGTTTTTT	TRBV4-3	.	TRBJ2-2	.
CASSTTSGVEQFF	TGCGCCAGCAGCACGACTAGCGGAGTTGAGCAGTTCTTC	TRBV4-3	TRBD2	TRBJ2-1	few
CSAKRGDPGELFF	TGCAGTGCTAAGCGGGGGGACCCCGGGGAGCTGTTTTTT	TRBV20-1	TRBD2	TRBJ2-2	many
CASSQSLGRSNQPQHF	TGCGCCAGCAGTCAATCTCTCGGCCGAAGCAATCAGCCCCAGCATTTT	TRBV23-1	.	TRBJ1-5	few
CASSEFTSRGRGGELFF	TGTGCCAGCAGTGAATTTACGTCGAGGGGTAGGGGCGGGGAGCTGTTTTTT	TRBV6-1	.	TRBJ2-2	.
CASSELQGTIDTQYF	TGCGCCAGCAGCGAGCTACAGGGGACGATAGATACGCAGTATTTT	TRBV5-1	TRBD1	TRBJ2-3	many
CSVASDNSNQPQHF	TGCAGCGTTGCGTCGGACAATAGCAATCAGCCCCAGCATTTT	TRBV29-1	.	TRBJ1-5	.
CASSEPTGAYGYTF	TGTGCCAGCAGTGAACCGACGGGGGCCTATGGCTACACCTTC	TRBV25-1	.	TRBJ1-2	few
CASSPISGMRTDTQYF	TGCGCCAGCAGCCCCATTTCAGGGATGCGCACAGATACGCAGTATTTT	TRBV5-1	.	TRBJ2-3	.
CASSPGRSSYNEQFF	TGTGCCAGCAGCCCGGGGAGGAGCTCCTACAATGAGCAGTTCTTC	TRBV7-8	.	TRBJ2-1	many
CASSRRTGGEKLFF	TGTGCCAGCTCGCGGAGAACAGGGGGAGAAAAACTGTTTTTT	TRBV18	TRBD1	TRBJ1-4	few
CASSRTLRGPGEKLFF	TGTGCCAGCAGCCGGACCCTCAGGGGGCCGGGTGAAAAACTGTTTTTT	TRBV27	TRBD1	TRBJ1-4	.
CASSQAGHLNTEAFF	TGCGCCAGCAGCCAGGCGGGACACCTGAACACTGAAGCTTTCTTT	TRBV4-3	.	TRBJ1-1	.
CATGKQISSTDTQYF	TGTGCCACCGGAAAACAGATTTCTAGCACAGATACGCAGTATTTT	TRBV24-1	.	TRBJ2-3	.
CASSYAGANYGYTF	TGTGCCAGCAGTTACGCGGGGGCTAACTATGGCTACACCTTC	TRBV6-2/TRBV6-3	.	TRBJ1-2	few
CASSHEGRRETQYF	TGTGCCAGCAGCCATGAGGGGCGACGGGAGACCCAGTACTTC	TRBV3-1	.	TRBJ2-5	.
CASSLEALQETQYF	TGCGCCAGCAGCTTGGAAGCCCTCCAAGAGACCCAGTACTTC	TRBV5-1	.	TRBJ2-5	few
CASSSGQGANQPQHF	TGTGCCAGCAGCTCTGGACAGGGGGCAAATCAGCCCCAGCATTTT	TRBV7-9	TRBD1	TRBJ1-5	few
CAWSTLTGNQPQHF	TGTGCCTGGAGTACGCTAACGGGAAATCAGCCCCAGCATTTT	TRBV30	.	TRBJ1-5	many
CSVGAGYNEQFF	TGCAGCGTTGGGGCAGGATACAATGAGCAGTTCTTC	TRBV29-1	.	TRBJ2-1	.
CASSMTGNEQFF	TGTGCCAGCAGCATGACGGGCAATGAGCAGTTCTTC	TRBV7-2	.	TRBJ2-1	.
CATSAGGRVEQFF	TGTGCCACCAGTGCTGGGGGAAGGGTTGAGCAGTTCTTC	TRBV24-1	.	TRBJ2-1	.
CATSRGSTMQETQYF	TGTGCCACCAGCAGAGGGTCCACTATGCAAGAGACCCAGTACTTC	TRBV15	.	TRBJ2-5	few
CASSPAVEQFF	TGTGCCAGCTCACCAGCGGTCGAGCAGTTCTTC	TRBV18	.	TRBJ2-1	few
CASSLGGGRAGKNIQYF	TGTGCCAGCAGCTTGGGGGGGGGCAGGGCCGGCAAAAACATTCAGTACTTC	TRBV5-5	.	TRBJ2-4	.
CASSHSHATGKNEKLFF	TGCGCCAGCAGCCATTCCCACGCCACAGGAAAAAATGAAAAACTGTTTTTT	TRBV4-1	.	TRBJ1-4	few
CASSFHLASTGELFF	TGTGCCAGCAGCTTTCATCTAGCGAGCACCGGGGAGCTGTTTTTT	TRBV7-8	.	TRBJ2-2	few